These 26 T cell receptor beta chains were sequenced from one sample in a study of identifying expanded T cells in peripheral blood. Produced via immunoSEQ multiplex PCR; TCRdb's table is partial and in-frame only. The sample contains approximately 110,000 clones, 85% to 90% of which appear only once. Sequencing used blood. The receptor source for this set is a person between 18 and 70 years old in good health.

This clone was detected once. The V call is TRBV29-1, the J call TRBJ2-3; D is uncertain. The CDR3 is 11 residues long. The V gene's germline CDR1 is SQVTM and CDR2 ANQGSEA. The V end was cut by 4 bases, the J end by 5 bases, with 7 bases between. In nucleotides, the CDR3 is TGCAGCGTTGGTGTCGGAGATACGCAGTATTTT. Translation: CSVGVGDTQYF.

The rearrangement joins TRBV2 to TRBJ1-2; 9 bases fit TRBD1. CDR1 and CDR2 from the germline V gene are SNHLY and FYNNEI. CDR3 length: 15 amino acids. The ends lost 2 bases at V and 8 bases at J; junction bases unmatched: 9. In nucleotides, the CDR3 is TGTGCCAGCAGTGAATGGGACAGGGTTCGTGCAGGCTACACCTTC. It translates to CASSEWDRVRAGYTF.

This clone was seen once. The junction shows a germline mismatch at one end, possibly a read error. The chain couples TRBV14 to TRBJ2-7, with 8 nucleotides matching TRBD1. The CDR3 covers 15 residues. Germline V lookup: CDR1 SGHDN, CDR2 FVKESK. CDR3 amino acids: CASSFRTGLSHEQYF. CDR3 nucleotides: TGTGCCAGCAGCTTCAGGACAGGGCTCTCCCACGAGCAGTACTTC.

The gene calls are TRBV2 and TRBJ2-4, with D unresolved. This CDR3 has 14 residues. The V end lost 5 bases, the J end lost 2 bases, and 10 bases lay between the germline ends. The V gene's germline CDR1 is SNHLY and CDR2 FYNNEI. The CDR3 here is CASSSSQSKNIQYF. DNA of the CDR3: TGTGCCAGCAGTTCGAGCCAATCCAAAAACATTCAGTACTTC. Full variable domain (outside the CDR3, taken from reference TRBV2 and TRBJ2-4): EPEVTQTPSHQVTQMGQEVILRCVPISNHLYFYWYRQILGQKVEFLVSFYNNEISEKSEIFDDQFSVERPDGSNFTLKIRSTKLEDSAMYFCASSSSQSKNIQYFGAGTRLSVL.

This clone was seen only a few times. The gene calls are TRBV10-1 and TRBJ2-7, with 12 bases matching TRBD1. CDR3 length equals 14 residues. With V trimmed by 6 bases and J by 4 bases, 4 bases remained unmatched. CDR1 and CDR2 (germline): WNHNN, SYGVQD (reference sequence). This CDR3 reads CASRGTGGRYEQYF. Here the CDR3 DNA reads TGCGCCAGCAGAGGGACAGGGGGCAGGTACGAGCAGTACTTC.

The CDR3 DNA follows: TGTGCCAGTAGGTCCAGGCAGGGAGCTAACACCGGGGAGCTGTTTTTT. Protein product: CASRSRQGANTGELFF. The V call is TRBV19, the J call TRBJ2-2; possibly TRBD1 or TRBD2 for D (5 bases each). V lost 6 bases to trimming and J lost 2 bases, with 16 bases between them. Germline CDR1 LNHDA, CDR2 SQIVND (reference sequence). This CDR3 is built from 16 residues.

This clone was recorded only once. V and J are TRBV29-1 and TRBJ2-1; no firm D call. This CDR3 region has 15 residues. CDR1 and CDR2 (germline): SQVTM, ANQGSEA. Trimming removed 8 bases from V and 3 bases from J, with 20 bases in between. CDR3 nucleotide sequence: TGCAGCCATGAAGGGCAGTCAAGTAACTACAATGAGCAGTTCTTC. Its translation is CSHEGQSSNYNEQFF.

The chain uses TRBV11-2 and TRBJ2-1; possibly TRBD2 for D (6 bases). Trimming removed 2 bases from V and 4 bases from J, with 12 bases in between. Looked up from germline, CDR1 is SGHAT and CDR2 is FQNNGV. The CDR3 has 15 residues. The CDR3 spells CASSLTRGRYNEQFF. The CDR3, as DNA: TGTGCCAGCAGCTTAACCCGGGGGAGGTACAATGAGCAGTTCTTC.

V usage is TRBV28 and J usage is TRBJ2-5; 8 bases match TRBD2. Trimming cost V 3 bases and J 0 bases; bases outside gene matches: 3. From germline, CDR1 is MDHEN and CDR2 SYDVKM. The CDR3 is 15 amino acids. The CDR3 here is CASSLSGRNQETQYF. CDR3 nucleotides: TGTGCCAGCAGTTTGAGCGGGAGAAACCAAGAGACCCAGTACTTC.

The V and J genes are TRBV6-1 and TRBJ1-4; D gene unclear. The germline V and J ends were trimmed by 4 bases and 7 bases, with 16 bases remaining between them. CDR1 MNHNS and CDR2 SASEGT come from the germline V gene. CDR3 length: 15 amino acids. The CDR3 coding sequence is TGTGCCAGCAGTGCGCCAGTTGACACCCGTGAAAAACTGTTTTTT. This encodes CASSAPVDTREKLFF.

The CDR3: CASSDTTGLGYTF. DNA of the CDR3: TGTGCCAGCAGTGACACGACAGGGCTAGGCTACACCTTC. The chain uses TRBV6-6 and TRBJ1-2; 7 bases agree with TRBD1. This CDR3 has 13 residues. V gave up 5 bases and J gave up 8 bases; unmatched junction bases: 8. Germline CDR1 and CDR2: MNHNY and SVGAGI (reference sequence).

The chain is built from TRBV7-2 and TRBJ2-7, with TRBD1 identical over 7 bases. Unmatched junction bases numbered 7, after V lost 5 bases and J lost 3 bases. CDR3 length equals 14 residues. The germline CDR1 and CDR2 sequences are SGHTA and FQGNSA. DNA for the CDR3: TGTGCCAGCAGCGTAGAAAGACAGGGCTACGAGCAGTACTTC. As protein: CASSVERQGYEQYF.

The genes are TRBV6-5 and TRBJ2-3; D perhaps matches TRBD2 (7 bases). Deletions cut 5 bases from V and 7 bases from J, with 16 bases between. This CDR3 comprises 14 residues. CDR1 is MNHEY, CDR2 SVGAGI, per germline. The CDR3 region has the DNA TGTGCCAGCAGTCCCGTGGGGGGGCCACATACGCAGTATTTT. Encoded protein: CASSPVGGPHTQYF.

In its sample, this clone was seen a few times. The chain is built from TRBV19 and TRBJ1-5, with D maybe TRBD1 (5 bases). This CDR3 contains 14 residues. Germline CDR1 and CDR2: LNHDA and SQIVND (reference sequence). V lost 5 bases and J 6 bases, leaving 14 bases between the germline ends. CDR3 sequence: CASSGTPRGQPQHF. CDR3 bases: TGTGCCAGTAGTGGGACGCCTCGCGGTCAGCCCCAGCATTTT.

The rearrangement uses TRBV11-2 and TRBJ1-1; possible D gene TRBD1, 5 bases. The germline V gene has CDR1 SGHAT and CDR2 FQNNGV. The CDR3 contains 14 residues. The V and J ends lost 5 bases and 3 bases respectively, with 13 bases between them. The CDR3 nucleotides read TGTGCCAGCAGCCAAGGACTGGGGGACACTGAAGCTTTCTTT. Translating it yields CASSQGLGDTEAFF.

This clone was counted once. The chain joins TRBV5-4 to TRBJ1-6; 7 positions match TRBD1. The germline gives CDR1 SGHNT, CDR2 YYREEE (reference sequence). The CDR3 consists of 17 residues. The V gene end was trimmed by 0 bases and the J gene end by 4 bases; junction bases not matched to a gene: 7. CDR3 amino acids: CASSLGRAGGYNSPLHF. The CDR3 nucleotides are TGTGCCAGCAGCTTGGGGAGGGCAGGGGGTTATAATTCACCCCTCCACTTT.

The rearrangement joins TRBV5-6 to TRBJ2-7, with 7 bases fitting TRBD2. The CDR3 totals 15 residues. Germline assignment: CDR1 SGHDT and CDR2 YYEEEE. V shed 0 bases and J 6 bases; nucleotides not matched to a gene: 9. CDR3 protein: CASSLGEAGVAEQYF. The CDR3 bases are TGTGCCAGCAGCTTGGGAGAGGCGGGGGTAGCCGAGCAGTACTTC.

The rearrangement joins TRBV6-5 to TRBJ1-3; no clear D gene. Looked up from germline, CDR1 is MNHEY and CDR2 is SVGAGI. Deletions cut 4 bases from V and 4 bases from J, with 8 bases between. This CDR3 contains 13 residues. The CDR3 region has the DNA TGTGCCAGCAGTTCCCTCGACGGAAACACCATATATTTT. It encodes CASSSLDGNTIYF.

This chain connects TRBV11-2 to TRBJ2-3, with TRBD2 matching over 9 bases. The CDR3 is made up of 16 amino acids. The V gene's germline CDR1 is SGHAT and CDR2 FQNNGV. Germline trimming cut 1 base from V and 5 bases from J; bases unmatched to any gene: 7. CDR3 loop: CASSLGGLAGRDTQYF. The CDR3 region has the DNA TGTGCCAGCAGCTTAGGGGGCCTAGCGGGGCGAGATACGCAGTATTTT.

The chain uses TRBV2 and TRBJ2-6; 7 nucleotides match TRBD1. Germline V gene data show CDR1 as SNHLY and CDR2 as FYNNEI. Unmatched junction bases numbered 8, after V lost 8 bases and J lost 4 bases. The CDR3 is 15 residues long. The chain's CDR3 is CASGQGVTGANVLTF. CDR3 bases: TGTGCCAGCGGGCAGGGGGTTACAGGGGCCAACGTCCTGACTTTC.

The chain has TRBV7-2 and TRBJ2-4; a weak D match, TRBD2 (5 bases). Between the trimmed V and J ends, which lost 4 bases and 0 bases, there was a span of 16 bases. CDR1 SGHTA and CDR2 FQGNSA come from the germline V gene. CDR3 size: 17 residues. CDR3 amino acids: CASSSYGGSLAKNIQYF. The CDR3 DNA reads TGTGCCAGCAGCTCCTATGGAGGCAGCCTAGCCAAAAACATTCAGTACTTC.

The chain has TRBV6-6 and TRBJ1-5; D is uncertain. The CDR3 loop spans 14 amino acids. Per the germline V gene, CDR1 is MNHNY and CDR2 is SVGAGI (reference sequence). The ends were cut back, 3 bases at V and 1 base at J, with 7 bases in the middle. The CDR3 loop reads CASSYTTSNQPQHF. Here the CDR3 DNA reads TGTGCCAGCAGTTATACGACCAGCAATCAGCCCCAGCATTTT.

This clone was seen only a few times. DNA for the CDR3: TGTGCCAGCAGCTTTACAGGCCGGGGGAACACTGAAGCTTTCTTT. It yields the protein CASSFTGRGNTEAFF. This chain links TRBV11-2 with TRBJ1-1; tentative D call: TRBD1 (5 bases). CDR1 is SGHAT and CDR2 is FQNNGV in the germline V gene. The V end was cut by 3 bases, the J end by 1 base, with 12 bases between. This CDR3 is 15 amino acids long.

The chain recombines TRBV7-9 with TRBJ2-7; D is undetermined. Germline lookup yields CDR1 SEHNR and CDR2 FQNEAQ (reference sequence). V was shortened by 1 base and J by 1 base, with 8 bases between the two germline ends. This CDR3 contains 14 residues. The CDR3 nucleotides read TGTGCCAGCAGCTTAGTTCCAGCATCCTACGAGCAGTACTTC. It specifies CASSLVPASYEQYF.

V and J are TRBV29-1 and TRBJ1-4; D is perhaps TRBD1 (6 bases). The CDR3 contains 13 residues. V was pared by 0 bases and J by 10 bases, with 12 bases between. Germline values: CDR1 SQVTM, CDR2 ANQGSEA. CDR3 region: CSVEDRGGGKLFF. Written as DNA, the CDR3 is TGCAGCGTTGAAGATCGCGGGGGCGGAAAACTGTTTTTT.

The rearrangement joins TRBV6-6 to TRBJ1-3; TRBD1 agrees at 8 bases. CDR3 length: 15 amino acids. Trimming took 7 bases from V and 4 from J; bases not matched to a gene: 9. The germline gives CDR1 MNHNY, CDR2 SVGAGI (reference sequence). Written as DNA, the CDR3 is TGTGCCAGCACCGACCAGGGGGCAGCGGGAAACACCATATATTTT. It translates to CASTDQGAAGNTIYF.